Listed below are T cell receptor beta chains from one sample, sequenced in a study of T cell repertoires in cytomegalovirus infection. TCRdb reprocessed the reads via MiXCR and lists one record per CDR3 protein. The sample has fewer than 550,000 distinct CDR3 sequences, about 26% seen once. The sequenced sample was PBMCs. The receptors derive from a human donor in good health (CMV status not recorded). Some clones in this sample may be carry-over from other donors' samples. Both conserved end residues are part of each CDR3. Fields, in order: CDR3 length, J gene, clone size, D gene, V gene, CDR3 protein, CDR3 DNA. D genes are given only for firm matches. Clone size is given for some rows only: seen once, a few or many times, or a class if the clone is expanded.

length: 16; J: TRBJ2-1; size: few; D: TRBD2; V: TRBV25-1; CDR3: CASSATSGRYYNEQFF; DNA: TGTGCCAGCAGCGCGACTAGCGGGAGGTATTACAATGAGCAGTTCTTC
length: 18; J: TRBJ2-3; size: few; D: TRBD2; V: TRBV5-5; CDR3: CASSLDRSGRALTDTQYF; DNA: TGTGCCAGCAGCTTGGATCGGAGCGGGAGGGCCTTAACAGATACGCAGTATTTT
length: 14; J: TRBJ1-4; size: few; D: .; V: TRBV19; CDR3: CASSMLQNEGKLFF; DNA: TGTGCCAGTAGTATGTTACAGAACGAGGGAAAACTGTTTTTT
length: 19; J: TRBJ2-2; size: few; D: TRBD2; V: TRBV4-2; CDR3: CASSHPGLAGGRNTGELFF; DNA: TGTGCCAGCAGCCACCCGGGACTAGCGGGAGGAAGGAACACCGGGGAGCTGTTTTTT
length: 15; J: TRBJ2-1; size: .; D: .; V: TRBV10-3; CDR3: CAISESMGLANEQFF; DNA: TGTGCCATCAGTGAGTCGATGGGTCTAGCAAACGAGCAGTTCTTC
length: 12; J: TRBJ1-2; size: .; D: TRBD1; V: TRBV20-1; CDR3: CIGDREPYGYTF; DNA: TGCATCGGGGACAGAGAGCCCTATGGCTACACCTTC
length: 12; J: TRBJ2-7; size: once; D: .; V: TRBV5-5; CDR3: CASSLEVYEQYF; DNA: TGTGCCAGCAGCTTGGAAGTCTACGAGCAGTACTTC
length: 15; J: TRBJ2-7; size: few; D: TRBD2; V: TRBV12-3/TRBV12-4; CDR3: CASSLAGGPSHEQYF; DNA: TGTGCCAGCAGTCTAGCGGGAGGGCCTTCCCACGAGCAGTACTTC
length: 14; J: TRBJ1-3; size: few; D: TRBD1; V: TRBV7-2; CDR3: CASSIQGGGNTIYF; DNA: TGTGCCAGCAGTATCCAGGGGGGAGGAAACACCATATATTTT
length: 16; J: TRBJ2-3; size: many; D: .; V: TRBV7-7; CDR3: CASSLVGPPSPDTQYF; DNA: TGTGCTAGCAGCTTAGTCGGACCTCCGAGCCCAGATACGCAGTATTTT
length: 14; J: TRBJ2-3; size: .; D: .; V: TRBV20-1; CDR3: CSARARFSTDTQYF; DNA: TGCAGTGCTAGAGCACGGTTTAGCACAGATACGCAGTATTTT
length: 14; J: TRBJ1-1; size: many; D: TRBD1; V: TRBV7-8; CDR3: CASSAPPGGTEAFF; DNA: TGTGCCAGCAGCGCTCCCCCAGGGGGCACTGAAGCTTTCTTT
length: 16; J: TRBJ1-1; size: .; D: .; V: TRBV20-1; CDR3: CSARNPGRESGAEAFF; DNA: TGCAGTGCTAGGAACCCCGGCAGGGAAAGTGGGGCTGAAGCTTTCTTT
length: 14; J: TRBJ2-1; size: .; D: .; V: TRBV20-1; CDR3: CSARDPRQGNEQFF; DNA: TGCAGTGCTAGAGATCCGCGGCAGGGGAATGAGCAGTTCTTC
length: 15; J: TRBJ1-2; size: few; D: .; V: TRBV6-5; CDR3: CASSYSMLGHYGYTF; DNA: TGTGCCAGCAGTTACTCGATGCTGGGCCACTATGGCTACACCTTC
length: 15; J: TRBJ2-1; size: .; D: TRBD1; V: TRBV18; CDR3: CASSPWTGGYNEQFF; DNA: TGTGCCAGCTCACCATGGACAGGGGGCTACAATGAGCAGTTCTTC
length: 17; J: TRBJ2-2; size: many; D: .; V: TRBV11-2; CDR3: CATPSLTGTGGTGELFF; DNA: TGTGCCACCCCATCTCTCACCGGGACTGGGGGCACCGGGGAGCTGTTTTTT
length: 14; J: TRBJ1-1; size: many; D: .; V: TRBV7-2; CDR3: CASSPSWVNTEAFF; DNA: TGTGCCAGCAGCCCAAGCTGGGTGAACACTGAAGCTTTCTTT
length: 15; J: TRBJ2-3; size: many; D: TRBD2; V: TRBV6-1; CDR3: CASGRTSGSSDTQYF; DNA: TGTGCCAGCGGAAGGACTAGCGGGAGCTCAGATACGCAGTATTTT
length: 16; J: TRBJ2-1; size: .; D: TRBD2; V: TRBV20-1; CDR3: CSARDSPPGLVDEQFF; DNA: TGCAGTGCTAGAGATTCCCCCCCGGGACTAGTCGATGAGCAGTTCTTC
length: 16; J: TRBJ2-1; size: few; D: .; V: TRBV5-1; CDR3: CASSLGQRGSYNEQFF; DNA: TGCGCCAGCAGCTTGGGACAGCGAGGTTCCTACAATGAGCAGTTCTTC
length: 16; J: TRBJ1-4; size: many; D: .; V: TRBV7-2; CDR3: CASSLAPGSLNEKLFF; DNA: TGTGCCAGCAGCTTAGCGCCTGGAAGTTTAAATGAAAAACTGTTTTTT
length: 19; J: TRBJ2-3; size: .; D: TRBD2; V: TRBV6-2/TRBV6-3; CDR3: CASSYLPSGRAARGDTQYF; DNA: TGTGCCAGCAGTTACCTGCCCAGCGGGAGGGCCGCTCGTGGAGATACGCAGTATTTT
length: 12; J: TRBJ2-3; size: .; D: TRBD2; V: TRBV2; CDR3: CASPSGQDTQYF; DNA: TGTGCCAGCCCTAGCGGGCAAGATACGCAGTATTTT
length: 15; J: TRBJ1-1; size: .; D: TRBD1; V: TRBV4-1; CDR3: CASSLTGTGLGEAFF; DNA: TGCGCCAGCAGCCTTACCGGGACAGGGTTAGGTGAAGCTTTCTTT
length: 10; J: TRBJ2-7; size: .; D: .; V: TRBV30; CDR3: CAWSVHEQYF; DNA: TGTGCCTGGAGTGTACACGAGCAGTACTTC
length: 16; J: TRBJ2-1; size: few; D: TRBD2; V: TRBV12-3/TRBV12-4; CDR3: CASSRLLAGRGGEQFF; DNA: TGTGCCAGCAGCCGATTACTAGCGGGAAGAGGTGGTGAGCAGTTCTTC
length: 13; J: TRBJ1-3; size: .; D: .; V: TRBV5-1; CDR3: CASSPDGGNTIYF; DNA: TGCGCCAGCAGCCCGGACGGTGGAAACACCATATATTTT
length: 16; J: TRBJ2-2; size: few; D: TRBD2; V: TRBV7-6; CDR3: CASSLALADPPGELFF; DNA: TGTGCCAGCAGCTTAGCGCTAGCGGACCCCCCCGGGGAGCTGTTTTTT
length: 14; J: TRBJ2-1; size: many; D: .; V: TRBV7-2; CDR3: CASSLRNGGREQFF; DNA: TGTGCCAGCAGCTTACGCAACGGAGGACGTGAGCAGTTCTTC
length: 16; J: TRBJ1-1; size: many; D: .; V: TRBV5-1; CDR3: CASSPQPSQAGTEAFF; DNA: TGCGCCAGCAGCCCTCAGCCTTCTCAGGCGGGCACTGAAGCTTTCTTT
length: 16; J: TRBJ1-1; size: .; D: TRBD1; V: TRBV5-4; CDR3: CASSRGQGATYTEAFF; DNA: TGTGCCAGCAGCCGTGGACAGGGGGCTACATACACTGAAGCTTTCTTT
length: 19; J: TRBJ2-3; size: many; D: TRBD2; V: TRBV7-2; CDR3: CASSYRTSGRFLSTDTQYF; DNA: TGTGCCAGCAGCTATCGGACTAGCGGGAGATTTCTGAGCACAGATACGCAGTATTTT
length: 12; J: TRBJ1-6; size: .; D: .; V: TRBV4-1; CDR3: CASCFPGSPLHF; DNA: TGCGCCAGCTGTTTCCCTGGGTCACCCCTCCACTTT
length: 16; J: TRBJ2-3; size: once; D: TRBD2; V: TRBV2; CDR3: CASSSLAGGPRDTQYF; DNA: TGTGCCAGCAGCTCACTAGCGGGAGGGCCAAGAGATACGCAGTATTTT
length: 15; J: TRBJ2-3; size: few; D: .; V: TRBV12-5; CDR3: CASGLGQPFTDTQYF; DNA: TGTGCTAGTGGTTTGGGACAGCCTTTCACAGATACGCAGTATTTT
length: 13; J: TRBJ2-5; size: many; D: .; V: TRBV20-1; CDR3: CSAQLDAGETQYF; DNA: TGCAGTGCTCAACTAGATGCCGGAGAGACCCAGTACTTC
length: 12; J: TRBJ1-2; size: .; D: .; V: TRBV19; CDR3: CASSTVTYGYTF; DNA: TGTGCCAGTAGTACAGTTACCTATGGCTACACCTTC
length: 15; J: TRBJ2-3; size: many; D: .; V: TRBV7-2; CDR3: CASSKAPFGTDTQYF; DNA: TGTGCCAGCAGCAAAGCACCGTTTGGCACAGATACGCAGTATTTT
length: 16; J: TRBJ2-2; size: .; D: .; V: TRBV18; CDR3: CASSPIAVTNTGELFF; DNA: TGTGCCAGCTCACCAATTGCCGTAACGAACACCGGGGAGCTGTTTTTT
length: 14; J: TRBJ2-5; size: .; D: .; V: TRBV12-5; CDR3: CASGLSGKQETQYF; DNA: TGTGCTAGTGGTTTGTCGGGGAAACAAGAGACCCAGTACTTC
length: 15; J: TRBJ2-3; size: .; D: .; V: TRBV7-3; CDR3: CASSSRDIGTDTQYF; DNA: TGTGCCAGCAGCTCCCGGGACATAGGCACAGATACGCAGTATTTT
length: 16; J: TRBJ2-1; size: many; D: .; V: TRBV6-2/TRBV6-3; CDR3: CASSQTPLGSYNEQFF; DNA: TGTGCCAGCAGCCAGACCCCTTTGGGGTCCTACAATGAGCAGTTCTTC
length: 13; J: TRBJ2-5; size: few; D: .; V: TRBV3-1; CDR3: CASSHRALGTQYF; DNA: TGTGCCAGCAGCCATCGGGCGCTGGGGACCCAGTACTTC
length: 14; J: TRBJ2-3; size: .; D: .; V: TRBV10-1; CDR3: CASSAGTPTDTQYF; DNA: TGCGCCAGCAGTGCCGGGACCCCGACAGATACGCAGTATTTT
length: 12; J: TRBJ2-1; size: few; D: .; V: TRBV29-1; CDR3: CSAGGGYNEQFF; DNA: TGCAGCGCAGGGGGAGGATACAATGAGCAGTTCTTC
length: 17; J: TRBJ2-6; size: .; D: .; V: TRBV12-3/TRBV12-4; CDR3: CASSLLIANSGANVLTF; DNA: TGTGCCAGCAGTTTATTAATAGCTAACTCTGGGGCCAACGTCCTGACTTTC
length: 14; J: TRBJ2-3; size: few; D: .; V: TRBV12-3/TRBV12-4; CDR3: CASGRAGGTDTQYF; DNA: TGTGCCAGCGGTAGAGCAGGGGGCACAGATACGCAGTATTTT
length: 15; J: TRBJ2-5; size: .; D: .; V: TRBV27; CDR3: CASSQTSFKGETQYF; DNA: TGTGCCAGCAGTCAAACTAGTTTCAAAGGAGAGACCCAGTACTTC
length: 14; J: TRBJ2-7; size: few; D: .; V: TRBV20-1; CDR3: CSARGIRWAYEQYF; DNA: TGCAGTGCTAGGGGGATCAGGTGGGCCTACGAGCAGTACTTC